These 24 T cell receptor beta chains were all obtained from the same sample, sequenced in a study of cytomegalovirus exposure and HLA in healthy donors. PCR employed 60 Vbeta and 13 Jbeta primers. The data were produced by immunoSEQ multiplex PCR, yet TCRdb's version contains in-frame clones alone and is incomplete. The data show 100,000 to 150,000 clones, about 84% seen once. The sample comprised PBMCs. The receptor set was obtained from a man aged 40-50 years in good health and CMV-seronegative.

The chain is built from TRBV11-1 and TRBJ2-2, with D tentatively TRBD2 (6 bases). This CDR3 has 14 residues. Germline V gives CDR1 SGHAT, CDR2 FQDESV (reference sequence). V lost 8 bases and J lost 0, with 10 bases in between. The CDR3 protein is CASGGFANTGELFF. The CDR3 DNA reads as TGTGCCAGCGGGGGGTTCGCGAACACCGGGGAGCTGTTTTTT.

J is TRBJ1-5 and V is TRBV4-3; no clear D. The germline V and J ends were trimmed by 0 bases and 0 bases, with 15 bases remaining between them. This CDR3 region has 18 residues. CDR1 and CDR2 from the germline V gene are LGHNA and YSLEER. The DNA for the CDR3 is TGCGCCAGCAGCCAAGAAGTGTCCGGCGCAGGTAGCAATCAGCCCCAGCATTTT. Translation: CASSQEVSGAGSNQPQHF.

The rearrangement uses TRBV5-4 and TRBJ2-7; the D gene is possibly TRBD1 (6 bases). With 4 bases removed from V and 3 bases from J, the gap between germline ends came to 8 bases. The CDR3 totals 12 residues. CDR1 is SGHNT and CDR2 is YYREEE in the germline V gene (reference sequence). The DNA of the CDR3 is TGTGCCAGCAGCCCGGACAGCTACGAGCAGTACTTC. Translating it yields CASSPDSYEQYF.

This clone was detected only once. This chain connects TRBV9 to TRBJ1-2, with 10 bases fitting TRBD1. The CDR3 extends over 15 amino acids. The J segment lost 5 bases and the V segment lost 3 bases, leaving 7 bases of the junction unmatched. Looked up from germline, CDR1 is SGDLS and CDR2 is YYNGEE. CDR3 nucleotides: TGTGCCAGCAGCGCGACAGGGGGCGTAGTGTATGGCTACACCTTC. Encoded protein: CASSATGGVVYGYTF. Variable domain in full (rest from reference TRBV9 and TRBJ1-2): DSGVTQTPKHLITATGQRVTLRCSPRSGDLSVYWYQQSLDQGLQFLIQYYNGEERAKGNILERFSAQQFPDLHSELNLSSLELGDSALYFCASSATGGVVYGYTFGSGTRLTVV.

This clone appeared once. This rearrangement joins TRBV12-5 to TRBJ1-2, with 7 positions matching TRBD1. The germline gives CDR1 LGHNT, CDR2 FRNRAP. Trimming at V came to 6 bases and at J to 6 bases, leaving 4 bases not matched to a gene. The CDR3 spans 12 residues. CDR3 nucleotides: TGTGCTAGTGGCCAGGGGGATGATGGCTACACCTTC. Translating it yields CASGQGDDGYTF.

The table lists this clone with a few counts. The J gene is TRBJ1-1, the V gene TRBV20-1; weak D call: TRBD1 (6 bases). V was cut by 2 bases and J by 10 bases, with 8 bases left in between. Germline-derived CDR1 and CDR2 are DFQATT and SNEGSKA (reference sequence). The CDR3 loop spans 10 amino acids. The chain's CDR3 is CSARQQGAFF. CDR3 bases: TGCAGTGCTAGACAACAGGGAGCTTTCTTT.

The chain is built from TRBV29-1 and TRBJ2-7; 9 bases match TRBD2. The CDR3 contains 15 residues. The germline V gene has CDR1 SQVTM and CDR2 ANQGSEA. Trimming took 4 bases from V and 0 from J; bases not matched to a gene: 7. CDR3 DNA: TGCAGCGTTGTGACTAGCGGAACCAGCTCCTACGAGCAGTACTTC. It is translated as CSVVTSGTSSYEQYF.

This chain links TRBV11-2 with TRBJ2-5, with no clear D. The DNA matches TRBJ2-7 better at its end, which makes the J call doubtful. CDR1 and CDR2 from the germline V gene are SGHAT and FQNNGV. The CDR3 has 13 amino acids. CDR3: CASSLDSVHEQYF. CDR3 DNA: TGTGCCAGCAGCTTAGACTCGGTTCACGAGCAGTACTTC.

V is TRBV30 and J is TRBJ1-2; 7 bases line up with TRBD1. Trimming cost V 3 bases and J 5 bases; bases outside gene matches: 12. The CDR3 totals 15 residues. CDR1 and CDR2 from the germline V gene are GTSNPN and SVGIG (reference sequence). CDR3 sequence: CAWSSSGGWGYGYTF. CDR3 DNA sequence: TGTGCCTGGAGCTCTTCAGGGGGGTGGGGTTATGGCTACACCTTC.

The V call is TRBV19, the J call TRBJ1-1; tentative D call: TRBD1 (5 bases). The length of the CDR3 is 17 residues. Trimming cost V 2 bases and J 0 bases, with 16 bases left between them. Germline CDR1 and CDR2: LNHDA and SQIVND (reference sequence). CDR3 amino acids: CASSILAPGKMNTEAFF. The CDR3 DNA sequence: TGTGCCAGTAGTATATTGGCACCAGGGAAAATGAACACTGAAGCTTTCTTT.

This chain uses TRBV7-9 with TRBJ2-7; the match to TRBD2 covers 9 bases. CDR1 is SEHNR, CDR2 FQNEAQ, per germline (reference sequence). After removal of 4 bases from V and 2 bases from J, the junction contained 12 bases not matched to a gene. This CDR3 comprises 17 residues. The CDR3 DNA reads as TGTGCCAGCAGCTCAAAAGGGATAGCGGGGGCCCCCTACGAGCAGTACTTC. It codes for CASSSKGIAGAPYEQYF.

The chain's CDR3 is CASSMTAGYNEQFF. DNA for the CDR3: TGTGCCAGTAGTATGACAGCGGGGTACAATGAGCAGTTCTTC. This chain joins TRBV19 and TRBJ2-1; 7 nucleotides align to TRBD2. The CDR3 totals 14 residues. Germline trimming cut 3 bases from V and 4 bases from J; bases unmatched to any gene: 3. CDR1 is LNHDA and CDR2 is SQIVND in the germline V gene (reference sequence).

The chain is built from TRBV5-1 and TRBJ2-7; D might be TRBD1 (6 bases). The germline V and J ends were trimmed by 0 bases and 5 bases, with 9 bases remaining between them. This CDR3 contains 13 residues. Germline values: CDR1 SGHRS, CDR2 YFSETQ. CDR3 in amino acids: CASSLGQVNEQYF. The CDR3 DNA follows: TGCGCCAGCAGCTTGGGACAGGTCAACGAGCAGTACTTC.

This rearrangement joins TRBV5-1 to TRBJ2-5; 7 bases are a match to TRBD2. Germline V gene sequence: CDR1 SGHRS, CDR2 YFSETQ. V shed 1 base, J shed 3 bases, and the junction held 6 bases outside the gene matches. CDR3 size: 15 residues. The CDR3 spells CASSLYGTTKETQYF. In nucleotides, the CDR3 is TGCGCCAGCAGCTTGTACGGGACTACAAAAGAGACCCAGTACTTC.

The chain combines TRBV19 with TRBJ1-3; tentatively, D is TRBD1 (5 bases). V was pared by 7 bases and J by 1 base, with 5 bases between. Germline lookup yields CDR1 LNHDA and CDR2 SQIVND (reference sequence). There are 12 residues in the CDR3. CDR3 in DNA: TGTGCCAGTACAGGGTCTGGAAACACCATATATTTT. This codes for CASTGSGNTIYF.

The V gene is TRBV5-3, the J gene TRBJ1-3; D not resolved. TRBV5-3 falls under the ORF class, with uncertain function. V lost 4 bases, J lost 0 bases, and 14 bases lay in between. The CDR3 loop spans 16 amino acids. CDR3 sequence reads: CARSPDLLSSGNTIYF. The DNA for the CDR3 is TGTGCCAGAAGCCCGGACTTGCTTAGCTCTGGAAACACCATATATTTT.

A few counts support this clone. The chain recombines TRBV5-1 with TRBJ2-2; 8 bases are shared with TRBD1. The CDR3 is 16 amino acids. Losses at the gene ends were 0 bases for V and 0 bases for J; bases not matched to a gene: 1. CDR1 and CDR2 (germline): SGHRS, YFSETQ. The CDR3 here is CASSLGRGPNTGELFF. The CDR3, as DNA: TGCGCCAGCAGCTTGGGCAGGGGGCCGAACACCGGGGAGCTGTTTTTT.

The rearrangement joins TRBV28 to TRBJ2-7; D unclear. Germline V gene sequence: CDR1 MDHEN, CDR2 SYDVKM. Trimming left V 3 bases short and J 0 bases short, with 12 bases between. CDR3 length: 15 residues. The CDR3 region is CASSFHSLNSYEQYF. In DNA form, the CDR3 reads TGTGCCAGCAGTTTCCACAGCCTCAACTCCTACGAGCAGTACTTC.

The chain couples TRBV7-9 to TRBJ1-1; D gene ambiguous. The V and J ends lost 3 bases and 5 bases respectively, with 7 bases between them. Germline V CDR1 and CDR2: SEHNR, FQNEAQ (reference sequence). The CDR3 length is 12 residues. The DNA for the CDR3 is TGTGCCAGCAGCTTGGGGAGTACTGAAGCTTTCTTT. Translating it yields CASSLGSTEAFF.

V gene TRBV4-3 combines with J gene TRBJ2-7, with D tentatively TRBD1 (5 bases). Trimming shortened V by 1 base and J by 4 bases, and 14 bases separated the two germline ends. CDR3 length equals 15 residues. The germline V gene encodes CDR1 LGHNA and CDR2 YSLEER. CDR3 amino acids: CASSQVKGRTYEQYF. The CDR3 nucleotides are TGCGCCAGCAGCCAAGTTAAGGGGCGGACGTACGAGCAGTACTTC.

J is TRBJ2-5 and V is TRBV11-2; D unresolved. The J call may not be correct, given that the DNA end is closer to TRBJ2-7. Germline assignment: CDR1 SGHAT and CDR2 FQNNGV. The CDR3 runs to 14 residues. Written as DNA, the CDR3 is TGTGCCAGCAGCTTCCGGCAGGATTTAGGCGAGCAGTACTTC. This encodes CASSFRQDLGEQYF.

This clone was seen a handful of times. The chain links TRBV30 to TRBJ1-1; D remains ambiguous. The CDR3 is 13 residues long. V gave up 2 bases and J gave up 2 bases, with 9 bases separating them. Looked up from germline, CDR1 is GTSNPN and CDR2 is SVGIG (reference sequence). This CDR3 reads CAWSLKSNTEAFF. CDR3 in DNA: TGTGCCTGGAGTCTAAAGAGTAACACTGAAGCTTTCTTT.

V usage is TRBV7-9 and J usage is TRBJ2-3, with 11 bases matching TRBD2. Per germline, CDR1 SEHNR and CDR2 FQNEAQ (reference sequence). V was pared by 4 bases and J by 3 bases, with 3 bases of the junction left unmatched. This CDR3 spans 15 amino acids. The CDR3 bases are TGTGCCAGCAGCTATAGCGGGAGGGGTACAGATACGCAGTATTTT. Translation gives CASSYSGRGTDTQYF.

J is TRBJ1-2 and V is TRBV7-9, with 7 bases aligning to TRBD1. The trim removed 5 bases at V and 7 bases at J, leaving 4 bases unmatched. The CDR3 loop spans 12 amino acids. Germline values: CDR1 SEHNR, CDR2 FQNEAQ (reference sequence). In DNA form, the CDR3 reads TGTGCCAGCAGCACAGGGGAGACTGGCTACACCTTC. This encodes CASSTGETGYTF. The full variable domain, its missing parts supplied by reference TRBV7-9 and TRBJ1-2, is DTGVSQNPRHKITKRGQNVTFRCDPISEHNRLYWYRQTLGQGPEFLTYFQNEAQLEKSRLLSDRFSAERPKGSFSTLEIQRTEQGDSAMYLCASSTGETGYTFGSGTRLTVV.